The subject of this entry is one TCR beta chain. The antigen is not known. CDR3 size: 13 residues. CDR1 is DFQATT, CDR2 SNEGSKA, per germline (reference sequence). Trimming removed 3 bases from V and 6 bases from J, with 9 bases in between. The data are from a study of blood T cells in healthy people across ages. Turning to the study itself: Roughly one uniquely barcoded beta molecule per two T cells was captured. Study conclusions and caveats: With age, beta diversity per million T cells declined roughly linearly, significantly by 30 to 50. The donors' CMV status was not determined, possibly confounding changes in expanded clonotypes.

A J-beta primer mix and a sample-barcoded 5' primer were used in a second PCR of about 6 to 12 cycles. Each sample yielded at least 3 million CDR3-containing paired-end reads. TCRdb re-derived calls from the 5' RACE reads in MiXCR, one entry per CDR3 protein. There are 1.5 million to 2 million distinct CDR3 sequences in the sample; around 48% occur only once, and less than 2.5% lies in the top ten. Sequenced sample: blood. V gene TRBV20-1 combines with J gene TRBJ1-6; a weak D match, TRBD1 (5 bases). This sequence originates from a woman aged 40 to 55 in good health. CDR3 nucleotide sequence: TGCAGTGCTAGGGCCCAGGGTAATTCACCCCTCCACTTT. Translation gives CSARAQGNSPLHF.